What follows are 21 T cell receptor beta chains derived from one specimen sequenced in a study of early T cells in non-severe SARS-CoV-2 infection. TCRdb called the 5' RACE reads again in MiXCR, with one record for every CDR3 protein. The sample contains some 40,000 distinct CDR3 sequences, roughly 5.4% of which appear only once. The sample comprised whole blood. The source of these receptors is an adult who was a healthcare worker with PCR-confirmed SARS-CoV-2 infection or an uninfected control (not recorded which).

This clonotype occurred a few times. The rearrangement links TRBV7-3 to TRBJ2-3; D gene ambiguous. V was trimmed by 5 bases and J by 5 bases, leaving 8 bases between them. This CDR3 is built from 12 residues. CDR1 is SGHTA, CDR2 FQGTGA, per germline. CDR3 DNA: TGTGCCAGCAGCAGGTGGGGAGATACGCAGTATTTT. Translated, it gives CASSRWGDTQYF.

Written as DNA, the CDR3 is TGTGCCAGCAGTGAATCCCTTGCTGAAGCTTTCTTT. It translates to CASSESLAEAFF. The genes are TRBV2 and TRBJ1-1; D gene uncertain. Trimming took 2 bases from V and 6 from J, leaving 7 bases between them. CDR3 length: 12 residues. Germline CDR1 is SNHLY and CDR2 is FYNNEI.

This clonotype was counted at least ten times. The rearrangement uses TRBV20-1 and TRBJ1-6; D is undetermined. Germline CDR1 and CDR2: DFQATT and SNEGSKA (reference sequence). The V end lost 6 bases, the J end lost 10 bases, and 25 bases lay between the germline ends. CDR3 length: 16 residues. For the CDR3, the DNA is TGCAGTGCGGGCGACGTTGAGATTACGGGATACTCACCCCTCCACTTT. This gives the protein CSAGDVEITGYSPLHF.

For the CDR3, the DNA is TGCGCCAGCAGCTTGGGGCCCACAGGGTCGGATACGCAGTATTTT. This gives the protein CASSLGPTGSDTQYF. The genes are TRBV5-1 and TRBJ2-3; weak D call: TRBD1 (6 bases). The V gene lost 0 bases and the J gene lost 6 bases, with 14 bases spanning the gap. Looked up from germline, CDR1 is SGHRS and CDR2 is YFSETQ. This CDR3 has 15 residues.

The table lists this clonotype with many counts. The chain couples TRBV13 to TRBJ2-3; no clear D gene. Germline V gene data show CDR1 as PRHDT and CDR2 as FYEKMQ (reference sequence). V dropped 1 base and J dropped 8 bases, with 10 bases sitting between them. This CDR3 region has 13 residues. The CDR3 sequence: CASSLAVISTQYF. As DNA, the CDR3 is TGTGCCAGCAGCTTAGCCGTGATATCTACGCAGTATTTT. The entire variable domain, with the rest obtained from reference TRBV13 and TRBJ2-3, is as follows: AAGVIQSPRHLIKEKRETATLKCYPIPRHDTVYWYQQGPGQDPQFLISFYEKMQSDKGSIPDRFSAQQFSDYHSELNMSSLELGDSALYFCASSLAVISTQYFGPGTRLTVL.

The sample holds many counts of this clonotype. V gene TRBV6-2 or TRBV6-3 combines with J gene TRBJ2-7; TRBD1 might be the D (6 bases). The CDR3 spans 13 residues. Germline CDR1 and CDR2: MNHEY and SVGEGT. Trimming left V 4 bases short and J 4 bases short, with 11 bases between. CDR3 sequence reads: CASSFTGIYEQYF. CDR3 bases: TGTGCCAGCAGTTTTACAGGGATATACGAGCAGTACTTC.

Only a few counts were recorded for this clonotype. The chain couples TRBV18 to TRBJ2-7; D not resolved. Trimming pared 0 bases from V and 10 bases from J, leaving 19 bases between. Germline V lookup: CDR1 KGHSH, CDR2 LQKENI. The CDR3 is made up of 15 amino acids. CDR3 in DNA: TGTGCCAGCTCACCACCTTTTACCACCGGTCAGCAACAGTACTTC. Amino acid sequence: CASSPPFTTGQQQYF.

The table lists this clonotype with many counts. The chain employs TRBV5-5 and TRBJ2-2, with 14 nucleotides matching TRBD2. CDR1 is SGHKS, CDR2 YYEKEE, per germline (reference sequence). V shed 3 bases and J 5 bases; nucleotides not matched to a gene: 9. This CDR3 is 18 amino acids long. The CDR3 here is CASSYPRGTSGSTGELFF. For the CDR3, the DNA is TGTGCCAGCAGCTACCCCCGTGGGACTAGCGGGAGTACCGGGGAGCTGTTTTTT.

This clonotype was recorded many times. V usage is TRBV5-1 and J usage is TRBJ2-2, with a tentative D call TRBD1 (6 bases). The V end lost 3 bases, the J end lost 2 bases, and 14 bases lay between the germline ends. Germline V gene sequence: CDR1 SGHRS, CDR2 YFSETQ. CDR3 size: 16 residues. In nucleotides, the CDR3 is TGCGCCAGCAGCTGGGGGCCGGTTGGTAACACCGGGGAGCTGTTTTTT. Protein sequence: CASSWGPVGNTGELFF.

This clonotype appeared many times. V usage is TRBV7-2 and J usage is TRBJ2-2; no clear D. The CDR3 contains 14 residues. Germline V gene lookup returns CDR1 SGHTA and CDR2 FQGNSA. V was trimmed by 5 bases and J by 2 bases, leaving 9 bases between them. Here the CDR3 reads CASSTTINTGELFF. DNA of the CDR3: TGTGCCAGCAGCACAACTATAAACACCGGGGAGCTGTTTTTT.

The V and J genes are TRBV5-1 and TRBJ2-6; D ambiguous. Trimming took off 5 bases at V and 6 bases at J, with 6 bases between the two ends. CDR1 is SGHRS, CDR2 YFSETQ, per germline. This CDR3 has 12 amino acids. CDR3 in DNA: TGCGCCAGCAGTAAGGAGGCCAACGTCCTGACTTTC. It codes for CASSKEANVLTF.

This clonotype was found many times. The rearrangement uses TRBV6-4 and TRBJ2-5, with unresolved D. The CDR3 length is 14 residues. Trimming cost V 8 bases and J 5 bases, with 18 bases left between them. Germline CDR1 MRHNA, CDR2 SNTAGT. For the CDR3, the DNA is TGTGCCAGCTCGACCCCAGGTTGTGAGGAGACCCAGTACTTC. Protein product: CASSTPGCEETQYF.

On this clonotype: This may be a read error: a much more frequent sequence differs by one nucleotide. The V and J genes are TRBV5-1 and TRBJ2-7; D is uncertain. This CDR3 has 15 residues. In germline, CDR1 is SGHRS, CDR2 YFSETQ. The CDR3 coding sequence is TGCGCCAGCAGCTTAGGTCCCGGCGGCTCCTACAAGCAGTACTTC. Its translation: CASSLGPGGSYKQYF.

Many counts were recorded for this clonotype. This sequence joins TRBV3-1 and TRBJ1-2; TRBD1 might be the D (5 bases). Trimming stripped 4 bases from V and 4 bases from J, with 10 bases between. Germline V lookup: CDR1 LGHDT, CDR2 YNNKEL (reference sequence). This CDR3 is built from 13 residues. This chain's CDR3 is CASSLRDGYGYTF. DNA of the CDR3: TGTGCCAGCAGCCTCCGGGACGGCTATGGCTACACCTTC.

This clonotype was observed a handful of times. The chain joins TRBV5-1 to TRBJ1-5; 8 bases fit TRBD1. Trimming took 2 bases from V and 5 from J; bases not matched to a gene: 0. The CDR3 is 13 amino acids. Germline CDR1 reads SGHRS; CDR2 reads YFSETQ. The CDR3 loop reads CASSLQGDQPQHF. Written as DNA, the CDR3 is TGCGCCAGCAGCTTACAGGGGGATCAGCCCCAGCATTTT.

This clonotype was found many times. The CDR3, as DNA: TGTGCCATCAGTGAGTCGTCAGCGACGAACACTGAAGCTTTCTTT. Translating gives CAISESSATNTEAFF. V and J are TRBV10-3 and TRBJ1-1; D is ambiguous. The length of the CDR3 is 15 residues. The V and J ends lost 0 bases and 1 base respectively, with 9 bases between them. Per germline, CDR1 ENHRY and CDR2 SYGVKD.

This clonotype is medium-sized. The chain is built from TRBV20-1 and TRBJ1-2; 7 bases match TRBD1. J was trimmed by 8 bases and V by 6 bases; bases with no gene match: 12. The germline CDR1 and CDR2 sequences are DFQATT and SNEGSKA (reference sequence). The CDR3 sequence is 13 residues long. The CDR3 DNA reads TGCAGTGCCCTCCTCGAGGGGGCGGGAGGCTACACCTTC. Amino acid sequence: CSALLEGAGGYTF.

The sample holds many counts of this clonotype. The chain links TRBV29-1 to TRBJ1-4; D is unclear. The germline V gene has CDR1 SQVTM and CDR2 ANQGSEA. V was pared by 4 bases and J by 7 bases, with 13 bases between. The CDR3 has 13 residues. The CDR3 region has the DNA TGCAGCGTTGGTTTAGGGAAAAGTGAAAAACTGTTTTTT. Its protein product is CSVGLGKSEKLFF.

This chain joins TRBV20-1 and TRBJ2-4; D may correspond to TRBD1 or TRBD2 (5 bases each). The CDR3 has 12 amino acids. Germline V CDR1 and CDR2: DFQATT, SNEGSKA (reference sequence). The V and J ends lost 5 bases and 8 bases respectively, with 13 bases between them. CDR3 sequence: CSAPEGTDIQYF. As DNA, the CDR3 is TGCAGTGCTCCCGAGGGGACGGACATTCAGTACTTC.

This clonotype was seen repeatedly, ten times or more. This sequence joins TRBV12-3 or TRBV12-4 and TRBJ2-3, with D unresolved. V lost 6 bases to trimming and J lost 3 bases, with 13 bases between them. The length of the CDR3 is 14 residues. CDR3 DNA sequence: TGTGCCAGCAGGTACCGGGTCGGGACAGATACGCAGTATTTT. Amino acids: CASRYRVGTDTQYF.

This rearrangement joins TRBV18 to TRBJ1-5; D call uncertain. This CDR3 contains 13 residues. Germline V gene data show CDR1 as KGHSH and CDR2 as LQKENI. V was cut by 3 bases and J by 9 bases, with 12 bases left in between. CDR3 nucleotide sequence: TGTGCCAGCTCACCCGGCGCTTTTGGGCCCCAGCATTTT. Translated: CASSPGAFGPQHF. Combining the CDR3 with reference TRBV18 and TRBJ1-5 gives the whole variable domain NAGVMQNPRHLVRRRGQEARLRCSPMKGHSHVYWYRQLPEEGLKFMVYLQKENIIDESGMPKERFSAEFPKEGPSILRIQQVVRGDSAAYFCASSPGAFGPQHFGDGTRLSIL.